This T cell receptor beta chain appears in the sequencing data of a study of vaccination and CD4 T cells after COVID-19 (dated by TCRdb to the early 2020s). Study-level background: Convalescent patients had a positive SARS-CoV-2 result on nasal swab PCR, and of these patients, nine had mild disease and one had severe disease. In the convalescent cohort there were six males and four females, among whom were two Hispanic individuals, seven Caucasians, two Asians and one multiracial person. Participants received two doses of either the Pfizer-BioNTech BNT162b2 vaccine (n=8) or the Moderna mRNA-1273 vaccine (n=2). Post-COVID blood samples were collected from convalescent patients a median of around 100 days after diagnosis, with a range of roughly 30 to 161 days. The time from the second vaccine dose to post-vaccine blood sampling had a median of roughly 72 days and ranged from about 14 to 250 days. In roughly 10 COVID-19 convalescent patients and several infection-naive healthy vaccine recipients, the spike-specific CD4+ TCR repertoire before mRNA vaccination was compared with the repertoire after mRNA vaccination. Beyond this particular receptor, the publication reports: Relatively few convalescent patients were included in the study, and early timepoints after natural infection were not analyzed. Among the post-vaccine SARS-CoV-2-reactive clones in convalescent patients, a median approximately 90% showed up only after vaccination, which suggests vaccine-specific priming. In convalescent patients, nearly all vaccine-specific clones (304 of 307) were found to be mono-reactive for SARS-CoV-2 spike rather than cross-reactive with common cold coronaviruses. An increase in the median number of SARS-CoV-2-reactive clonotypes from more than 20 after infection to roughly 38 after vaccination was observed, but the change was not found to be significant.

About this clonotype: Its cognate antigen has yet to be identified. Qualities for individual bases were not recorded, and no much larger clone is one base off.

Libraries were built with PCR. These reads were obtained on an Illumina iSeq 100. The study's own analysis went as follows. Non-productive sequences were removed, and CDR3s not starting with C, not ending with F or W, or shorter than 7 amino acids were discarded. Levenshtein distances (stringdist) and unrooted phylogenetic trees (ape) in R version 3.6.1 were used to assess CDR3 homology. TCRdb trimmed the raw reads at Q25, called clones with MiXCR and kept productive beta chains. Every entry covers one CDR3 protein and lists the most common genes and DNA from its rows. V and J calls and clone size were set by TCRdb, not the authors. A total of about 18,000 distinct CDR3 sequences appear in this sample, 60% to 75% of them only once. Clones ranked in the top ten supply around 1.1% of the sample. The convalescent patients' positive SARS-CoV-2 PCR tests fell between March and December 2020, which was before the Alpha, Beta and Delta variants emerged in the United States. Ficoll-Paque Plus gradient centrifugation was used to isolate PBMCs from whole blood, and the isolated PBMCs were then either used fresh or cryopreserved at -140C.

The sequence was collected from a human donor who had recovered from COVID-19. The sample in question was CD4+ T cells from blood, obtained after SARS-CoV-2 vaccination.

Here is the DNA: TGTGCCAGCAGCTCACAGGGGCTTGAGTTCTTC. Translated, this gives CASSSQGLEFF. The sequence joins TRBV7-8 to TRBJ2-1, and 7 bases in between align with TRBD1. Trimmed from V: 4 bases; trimmed from J: 14 bases; junction bases lacking a gene match: 5. From cysteine to phenylalanine, the CDR3 is 11 amino acids long. Just the 33-base CDR3 DNA is kept, in frame starting at base 1. CDR1 and CDR2 were assigned from the germline V gene as SGHVS and FQNEAQ.